The rows below give T cell receptor beta chains drawn from one sample of a study of blood T cell repertoires in COVID-19. Repertoires were generated with immunoSEQ multiplex PCR, while TCRdb's copy carries only in-frame clones and drops some. The data show about 670,000 clones, about 87% seen once. The sequencing input was peripheral blood. The receptors shown here come from a woman under 30 with acute or convalescent COVID-19. Each CDR3 is given with its conserved first and last residue. Clone size is stated in some rows and not others, as once, few, many or a class when expanded.

size,J,V,CDR3
-,TRBJ2-7,TRBV18,CASSRQVEYEQYF
-,TRBJ2-6,TRBV19,CASSMYQGSSGANVLTF
-,TRBJ2-2,TRBV9,CASSVDRANTGELFF
-,TRBJ1-1,TRBV9,CASSPGSRGTEAFF
few,TRBJ1-2,TRBV19,CASSIHRGPYPYGYTF
-,TRBJ1-1,TRBV5-1,CASSLGTGLEAFF
once,TRBJ2-1,TRBV6-2/TRBV6-3,CASSYSGLAGGLNSYNEQFF
-,TRBJ1-2,TRBV29-1,CSGASGTGGGGYTF
-,TRBJ1-1,TRBV27,CASSASQNTEAFF
-,TRBJ1-1,TRBV28,CASRSGTLRTEAFF
-,TRBJ1-1,TRBV7-3,CASSQWTGATEAFF
-,TRBJ1-1,TRBV19,CATRVVSGEAFF
-,TRBJ1-4,TRBV6-1,CASSEVGTVKKLFF
-,TRBJ1-4,TRBV7-9,CASSLARAANEKLFF
once,TRBJ1-1,TRBV5-1,CASSLDRVPFSGSFEAFF
-,TRBJ2-2,TRBV5-1,CASSLVAGANTGELFF
-,TRBJ1-1,TRBV19,CASSKGQTPWYTEAFF